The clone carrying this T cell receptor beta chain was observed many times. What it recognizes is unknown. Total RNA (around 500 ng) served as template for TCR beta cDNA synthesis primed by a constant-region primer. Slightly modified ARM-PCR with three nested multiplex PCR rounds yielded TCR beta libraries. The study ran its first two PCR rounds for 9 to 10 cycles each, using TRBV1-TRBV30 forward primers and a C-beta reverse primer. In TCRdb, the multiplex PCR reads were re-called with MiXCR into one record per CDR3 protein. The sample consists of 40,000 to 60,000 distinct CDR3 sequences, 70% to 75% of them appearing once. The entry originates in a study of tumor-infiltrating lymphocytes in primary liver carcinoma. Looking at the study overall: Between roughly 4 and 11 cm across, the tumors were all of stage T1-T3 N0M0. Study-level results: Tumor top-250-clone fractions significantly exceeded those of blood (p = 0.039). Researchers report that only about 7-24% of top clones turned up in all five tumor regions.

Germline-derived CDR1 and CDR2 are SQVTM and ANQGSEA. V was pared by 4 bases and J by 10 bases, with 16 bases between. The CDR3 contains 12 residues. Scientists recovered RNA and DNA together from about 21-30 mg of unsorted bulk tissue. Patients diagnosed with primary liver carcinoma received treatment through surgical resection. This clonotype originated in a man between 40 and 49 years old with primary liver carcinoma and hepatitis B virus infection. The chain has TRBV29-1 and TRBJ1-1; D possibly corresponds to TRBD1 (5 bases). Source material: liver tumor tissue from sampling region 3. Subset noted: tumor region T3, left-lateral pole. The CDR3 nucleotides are TGCAGCGTTGTGGGACTCAGGAGCGCAGCTTTCTTT. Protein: CSVVGLRSAAFF.